Reported below is one TCR beta chain. Its specificity is unknown. This entry comes from a study of a mutant IDH1 vaccine in newly diagnosed glioma. Clones were sequenced by immunoSEQ multiplex PCR, and TCRdb holds only the in-frame ones, with some missing. The table lists about 56,000 clones, 70% to 85% of them singletons. The time point was: week 47, end of study. Every single dose of the vaccine, 300 ug of mutant IDH1 20-mer peptide, came with topical imiquimod. V lost 0 bases to trimming and J lost 5 bases, with 9 bases between them. CDR3 length: 14 amino acids. Germline loops: CDR1 SGDLS, CDR2 YYNGEE.

The V gene is TRBV9, the J gene TRBJ2-1; no definite D call. This TCR came from a man over 45 with glioma. The specimen comprised PBMCs, sampled from a glioma patient whose treatment included an IDH1 peptide vaccine. The CDR3 region is CASSVEGRDNEQFF. The DNA for the CDR3 is TGTGCCAGCAGCGTAGAAGGAAGGGACAATGAGCAGTTCTTC.